A single TCR beta chain is shown here with its context. These data are taken from a study of CD8 T cells in Susac syndrome. RNA in amounts of roughly 0.5 to 1 ug was reverse transcribed with random hexamers. TCRdb re-called the immunoSEQ multiplex PCR reads with MiXCR, one entry per CDR3 protein. The table has about 300,000 distinct CDR3 sequences, about 91% seen once. Negative isolation was used for CD8+ and CD4+ T cells and FACS enrichment for TEMRA cells. The CDR3 is 14 residues long. The chain combines TRBV21-1 with TRBJ2-7; the table's TRBD1 call for D was not verified on the DNA. TRBV21-1 is recorded as a pseudogene. Sequenced: CD4+ T cells from PBMCs. The clonotype comes from a human donor with multiple sclerosis. The CDR3 DNA sequence: TGTGCCAGCAGCAAAGAAAGGGACCACACCGAGCAGTACTTC. This sequence encodes CASSKERDHTEQYF.